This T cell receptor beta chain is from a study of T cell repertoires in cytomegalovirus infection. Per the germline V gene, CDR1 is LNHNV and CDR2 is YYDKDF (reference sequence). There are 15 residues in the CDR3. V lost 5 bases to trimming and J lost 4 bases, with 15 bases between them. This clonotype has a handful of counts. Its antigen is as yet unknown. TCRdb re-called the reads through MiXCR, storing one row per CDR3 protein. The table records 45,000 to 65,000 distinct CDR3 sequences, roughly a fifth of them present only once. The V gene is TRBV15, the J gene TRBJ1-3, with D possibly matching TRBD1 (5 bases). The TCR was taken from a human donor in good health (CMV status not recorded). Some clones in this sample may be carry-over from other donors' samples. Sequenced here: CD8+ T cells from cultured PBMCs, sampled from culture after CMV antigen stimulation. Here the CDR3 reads CATSGTRDGGNTIYF. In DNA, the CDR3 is TGTGCCACCAGCGGAACCCGGGACGGCGGAAACACCATATATTTT.